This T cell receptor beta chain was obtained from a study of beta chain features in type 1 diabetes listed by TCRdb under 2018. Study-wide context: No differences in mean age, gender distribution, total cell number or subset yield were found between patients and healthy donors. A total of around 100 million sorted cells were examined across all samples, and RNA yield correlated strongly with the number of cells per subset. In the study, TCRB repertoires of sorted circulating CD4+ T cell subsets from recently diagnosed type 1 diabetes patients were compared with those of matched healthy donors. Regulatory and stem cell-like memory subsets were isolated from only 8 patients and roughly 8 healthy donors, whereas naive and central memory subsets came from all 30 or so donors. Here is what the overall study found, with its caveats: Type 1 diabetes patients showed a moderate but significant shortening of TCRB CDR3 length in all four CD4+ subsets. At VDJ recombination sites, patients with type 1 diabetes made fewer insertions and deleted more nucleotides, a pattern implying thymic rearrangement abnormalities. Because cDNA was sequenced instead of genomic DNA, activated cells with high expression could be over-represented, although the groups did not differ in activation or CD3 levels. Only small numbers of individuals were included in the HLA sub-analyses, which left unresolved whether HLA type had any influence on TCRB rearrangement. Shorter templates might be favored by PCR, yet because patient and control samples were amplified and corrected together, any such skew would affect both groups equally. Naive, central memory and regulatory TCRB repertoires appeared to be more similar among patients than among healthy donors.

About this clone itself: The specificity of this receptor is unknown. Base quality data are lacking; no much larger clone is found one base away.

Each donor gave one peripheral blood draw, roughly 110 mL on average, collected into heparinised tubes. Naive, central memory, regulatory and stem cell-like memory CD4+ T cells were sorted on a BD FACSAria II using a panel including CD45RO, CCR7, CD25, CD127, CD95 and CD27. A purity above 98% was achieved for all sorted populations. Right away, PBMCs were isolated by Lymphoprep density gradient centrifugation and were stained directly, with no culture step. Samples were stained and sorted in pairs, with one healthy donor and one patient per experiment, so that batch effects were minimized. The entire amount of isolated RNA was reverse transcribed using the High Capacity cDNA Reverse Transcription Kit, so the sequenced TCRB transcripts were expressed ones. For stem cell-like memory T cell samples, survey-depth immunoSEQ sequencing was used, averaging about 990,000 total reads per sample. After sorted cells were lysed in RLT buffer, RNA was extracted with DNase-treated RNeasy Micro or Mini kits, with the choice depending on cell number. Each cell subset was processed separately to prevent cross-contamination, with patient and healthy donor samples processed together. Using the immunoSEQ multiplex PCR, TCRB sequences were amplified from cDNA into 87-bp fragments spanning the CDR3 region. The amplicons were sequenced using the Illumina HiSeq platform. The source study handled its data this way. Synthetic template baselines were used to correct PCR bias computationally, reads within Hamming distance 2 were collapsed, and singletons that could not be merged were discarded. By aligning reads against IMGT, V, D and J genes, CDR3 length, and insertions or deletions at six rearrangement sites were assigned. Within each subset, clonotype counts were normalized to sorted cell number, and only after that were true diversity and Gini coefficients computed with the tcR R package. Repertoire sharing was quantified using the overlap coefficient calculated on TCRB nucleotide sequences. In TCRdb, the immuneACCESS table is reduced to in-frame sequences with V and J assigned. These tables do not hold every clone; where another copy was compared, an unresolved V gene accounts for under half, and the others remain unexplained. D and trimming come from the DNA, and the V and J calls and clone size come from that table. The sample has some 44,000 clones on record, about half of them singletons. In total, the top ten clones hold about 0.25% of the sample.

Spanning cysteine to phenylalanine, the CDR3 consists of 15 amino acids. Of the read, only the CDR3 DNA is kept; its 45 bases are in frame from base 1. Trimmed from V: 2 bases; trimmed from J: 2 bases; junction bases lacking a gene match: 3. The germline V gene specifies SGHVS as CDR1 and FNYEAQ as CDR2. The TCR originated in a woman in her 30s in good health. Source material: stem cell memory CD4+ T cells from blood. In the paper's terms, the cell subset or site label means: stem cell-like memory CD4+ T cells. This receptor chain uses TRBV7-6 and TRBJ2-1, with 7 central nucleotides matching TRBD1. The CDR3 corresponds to CASSLRGGAYNEQFF. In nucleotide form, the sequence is TGTGCCAGCAGCTTAAGAGGGGGCGCCTACAATGAGCAGTTCTTC. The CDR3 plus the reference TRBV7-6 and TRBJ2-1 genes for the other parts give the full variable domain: GAGVSQSPRYKVTKRGQDVALRCDPISGHVSLYWYRQALGQGPEFLTYFNYEAQQDKSGLPNDRFSAERPEGSISTLTIQRTEQRDSAMYRCASSLRGGAYNEQFFGPGTRLTVL.